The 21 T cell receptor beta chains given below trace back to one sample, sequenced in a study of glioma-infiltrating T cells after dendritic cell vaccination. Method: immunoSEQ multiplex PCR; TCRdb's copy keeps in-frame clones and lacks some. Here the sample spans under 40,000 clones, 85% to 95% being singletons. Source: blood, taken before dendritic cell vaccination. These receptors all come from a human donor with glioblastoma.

CDR3: CASRKGVNSPLHF. The CDR3 DNA follows: TGTGCCAGCAGGAAGGGGGTGAATTCACCCCTCCACTTT. The rearrangement links TRBV11-2 to TRBJ1-6; tentatively, D is TRBD1 (6 bases). The CDR3 contains 13 residues. The V gene's germline CDR1 is SGHAT and CDR2 FQNNGV. Trimming shortened V by 6 bases and J by 7 bases, and 10 bases separated the two germline ends.

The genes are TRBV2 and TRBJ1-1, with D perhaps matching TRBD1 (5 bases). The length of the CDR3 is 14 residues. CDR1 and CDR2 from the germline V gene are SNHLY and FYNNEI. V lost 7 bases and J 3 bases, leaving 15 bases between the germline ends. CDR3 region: CASTSSGGDTEAFF. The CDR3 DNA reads TGTGCCAGCACATCTTCGGGGGGGGACACTGAAGCTTTCTTT.

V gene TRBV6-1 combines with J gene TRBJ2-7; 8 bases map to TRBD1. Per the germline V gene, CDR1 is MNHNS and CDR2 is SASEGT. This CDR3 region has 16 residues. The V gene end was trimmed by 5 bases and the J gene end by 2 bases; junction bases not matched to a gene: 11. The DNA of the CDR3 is TGTGCCAGCAGTAAAGAGCACAGGGGGAGCGCCTACGAGCAGTACTTC. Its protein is CASSKEHRGSAYEQYF.

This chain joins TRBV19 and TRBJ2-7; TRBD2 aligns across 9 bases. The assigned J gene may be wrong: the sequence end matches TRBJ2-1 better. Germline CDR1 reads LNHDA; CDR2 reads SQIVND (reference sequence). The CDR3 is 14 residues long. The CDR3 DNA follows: TGTGCCAGTAGTAGTGGCGGGGGGGCGGGTGAGCAGTTCTTC. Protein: CASSSGGGAGEQFF.

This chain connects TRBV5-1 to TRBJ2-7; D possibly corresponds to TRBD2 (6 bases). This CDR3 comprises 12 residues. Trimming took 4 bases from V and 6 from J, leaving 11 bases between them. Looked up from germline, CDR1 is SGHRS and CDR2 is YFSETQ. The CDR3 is CASSRGSGEQYF. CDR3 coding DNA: TGCGCCAGCAGCCGGGGGAGCGGCGAGCAGTACTTC. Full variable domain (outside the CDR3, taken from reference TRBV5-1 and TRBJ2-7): KAGVTQTPRYLIKTRGQQVTLSCSPISGHRSVSWYQQTPGQGLQFLFEYFSETQRNKGNFPGRFSGRQFSNSRSEMNVSTLELGDSALYLCASSRGSGEQYFGPGTRLTVT.

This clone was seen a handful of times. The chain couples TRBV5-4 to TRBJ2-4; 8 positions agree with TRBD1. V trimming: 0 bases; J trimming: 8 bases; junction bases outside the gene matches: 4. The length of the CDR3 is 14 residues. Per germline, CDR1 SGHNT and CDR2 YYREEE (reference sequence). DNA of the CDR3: TGTGCCAGCAGCTTGGAAGGGACAGGATACATTCAGTACTTC. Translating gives CASSLEGTGYIQYF.

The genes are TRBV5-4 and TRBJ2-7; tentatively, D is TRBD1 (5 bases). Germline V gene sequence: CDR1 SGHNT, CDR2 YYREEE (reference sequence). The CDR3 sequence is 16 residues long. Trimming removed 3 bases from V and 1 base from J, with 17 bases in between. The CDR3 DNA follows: TGTGCCAGCAGCTCGAACCCACCTCAGGGTTCCTACGAGCAGTACTTC. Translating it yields CASSSNPPQGSYEQYF.

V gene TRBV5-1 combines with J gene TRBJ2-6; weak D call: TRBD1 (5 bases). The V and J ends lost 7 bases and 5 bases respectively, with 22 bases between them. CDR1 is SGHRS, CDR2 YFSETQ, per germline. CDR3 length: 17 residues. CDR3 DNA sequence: TGCGCCAGCGCCTGGGGCTACGGAAGTGGGTGGGCCAACGTCCTGACTTTC. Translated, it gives CASAWGYGSGWANVLTF.

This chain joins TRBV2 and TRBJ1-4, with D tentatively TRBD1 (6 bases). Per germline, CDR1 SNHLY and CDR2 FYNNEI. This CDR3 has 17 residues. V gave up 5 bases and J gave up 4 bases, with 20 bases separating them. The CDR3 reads CASSQETGFRFNEKLFF. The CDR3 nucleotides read TGTGCCAGCAGTCAAGAAACAGGGTTCCGATTTAATGAAAAACTGTTTTTT.

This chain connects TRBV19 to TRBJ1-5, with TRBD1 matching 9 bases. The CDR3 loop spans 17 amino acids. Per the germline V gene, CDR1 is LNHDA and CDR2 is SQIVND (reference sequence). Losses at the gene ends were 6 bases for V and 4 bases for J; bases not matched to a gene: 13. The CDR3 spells CASRPYPGQGSNQPQHF. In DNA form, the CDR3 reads TGTGCCAGTAGGCCATACCCGGGACAGGGTTCAAATCAGCCCCAGCATTTT.

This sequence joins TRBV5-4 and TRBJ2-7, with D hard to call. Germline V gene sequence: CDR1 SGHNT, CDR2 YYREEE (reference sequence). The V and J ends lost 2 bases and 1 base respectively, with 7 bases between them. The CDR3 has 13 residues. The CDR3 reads CASSFTPSYEQYF. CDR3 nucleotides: TGTGCCAGCAGCTTCACACCGTCCTACGAGCAGTACTTC.

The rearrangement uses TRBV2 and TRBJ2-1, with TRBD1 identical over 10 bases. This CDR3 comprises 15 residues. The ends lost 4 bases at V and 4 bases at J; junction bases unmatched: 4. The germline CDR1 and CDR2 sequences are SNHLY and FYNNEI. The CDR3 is CASSGGQGRYNEQFF. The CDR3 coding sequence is TGTGCCAGCAGTGGGGGACAGGGGCGATACAATGAGCAGTTCTTC.

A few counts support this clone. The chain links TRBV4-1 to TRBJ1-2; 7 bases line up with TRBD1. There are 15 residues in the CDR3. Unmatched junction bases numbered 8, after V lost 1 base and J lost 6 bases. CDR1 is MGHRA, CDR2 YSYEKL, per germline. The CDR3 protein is CASSQATGDIDGYTF. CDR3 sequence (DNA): TGCGCCAGCAGCCAAGCCACAGGGGACATTGATGGCTACACCTTC.

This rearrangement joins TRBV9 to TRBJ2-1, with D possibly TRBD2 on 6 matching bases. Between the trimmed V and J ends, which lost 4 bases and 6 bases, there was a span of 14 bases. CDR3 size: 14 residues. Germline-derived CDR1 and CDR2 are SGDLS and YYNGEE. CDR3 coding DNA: TGTGCCAGCAGCCCCCGCGGGATCAGCAATGAGCAGTTCTTC. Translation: CASSPRGISNEQFF.

Written as DNA, the CDR3 is TGCGCCAGCAGTCTGGACGGGGGGCATTTCTACGAGCAGTACTTC. Its protein product is CASSLDGGHFYEQYF. The V call is TRBV10-2, the J call TRBJ2-7, with a tentative D call TRBD2 (7 bases). Germline V gene data show CDR1 as WSHSY and CDR2 as SAAADI. Trimming removed 5 bases from V and 3 bases from J, with 17 bases in between. CDR3 length equals 15 residues.

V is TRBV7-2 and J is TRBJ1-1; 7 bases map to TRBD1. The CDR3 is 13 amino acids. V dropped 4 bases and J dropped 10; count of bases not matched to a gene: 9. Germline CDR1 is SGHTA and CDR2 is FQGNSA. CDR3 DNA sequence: TGTGCCAGCAGCTATGGGACAGAGAGAGGAGCTTTCTTT. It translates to CASSYGTERGAFF.

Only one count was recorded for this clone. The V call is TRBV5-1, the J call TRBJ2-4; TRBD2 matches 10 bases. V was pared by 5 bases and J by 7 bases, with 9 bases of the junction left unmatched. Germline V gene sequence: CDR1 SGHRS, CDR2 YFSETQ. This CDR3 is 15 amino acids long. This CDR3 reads CASSLTGTSENIQYF. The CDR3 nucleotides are TGCGCCAGCAGTTTGACCGGGACTAGCGAGAACATTCAGTACTTC.

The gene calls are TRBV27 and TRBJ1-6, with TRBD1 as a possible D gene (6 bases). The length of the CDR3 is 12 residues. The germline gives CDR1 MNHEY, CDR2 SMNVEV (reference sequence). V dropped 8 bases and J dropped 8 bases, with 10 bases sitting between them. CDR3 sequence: CASGYRDSPLHF. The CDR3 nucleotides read TGTGCCAGCGGATACAGGGATTCACCCCTCCACTTT.

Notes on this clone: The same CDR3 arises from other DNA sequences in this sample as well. CDR3 DNA: TGTGCCAGCAGCTTAAGAGGGGGGACAGGGTATTCACCCCTCCACTTT. Protein sequence: CASSLRGGTGYSPLHF. The chain links TRBV7-9 to TRBJ1-6, with 9 bases aligning to TRBD1. J gave up 8 bases and V 2 bases, and 7 bases lay outside the gene matches. Germline V gives CDR1 SEHNR, CDR2 FQNEAQ (reference sequence). CDR3 length: 16 amino acids.

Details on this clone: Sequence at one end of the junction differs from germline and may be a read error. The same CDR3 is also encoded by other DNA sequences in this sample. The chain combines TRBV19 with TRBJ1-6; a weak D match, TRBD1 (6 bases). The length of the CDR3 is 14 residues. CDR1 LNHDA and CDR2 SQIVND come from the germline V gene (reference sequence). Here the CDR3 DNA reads TGTGCCAGTAAAAGGACAGACTATAATTCCCCCCTCCACTTT. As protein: CASKRTDYNSPLHF.

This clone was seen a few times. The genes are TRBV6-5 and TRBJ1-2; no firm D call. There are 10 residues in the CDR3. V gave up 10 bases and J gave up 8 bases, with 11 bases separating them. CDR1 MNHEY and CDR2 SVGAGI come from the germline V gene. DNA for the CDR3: TGTGCCACCCTATACCGGGGCTACACCTTC. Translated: CATLYRGYTF.